This T cell receptor beta chain stems from a study of cytomegalovirus exposure and HLA in healthy donors. CDR1 is MNHEY and CDR2 is SVGAGI in the germline V gene. With 0 bases clipped from V and 5 bases from J, the junction kept 2 bases outside the gene matches. CDR3 size: 14 residues. PCR amplification relied on 60 Vbeta primers (plus 13 Jbeta primers). TCRdb keeps only in-frame clones here, not all; method: immunoSEQ multiplex PCR. Of 120,000 to 150,000 clones in the sample, roughly 87% were seen once. This receptor was taken from a middle-aged woman in good health and CMV-seronegative. The rearrangement joins TRBV6-5 to TRBJ1-2; 8 nucleotides align to TRBD1. Sequencing was carried out using PBMCs. DNA of the CDR3: TGTGCCAGCAGTTACTCTACAGGGGGGTATGGCTACACCTTC. Its translation: CASSYSTGGYGYTF.